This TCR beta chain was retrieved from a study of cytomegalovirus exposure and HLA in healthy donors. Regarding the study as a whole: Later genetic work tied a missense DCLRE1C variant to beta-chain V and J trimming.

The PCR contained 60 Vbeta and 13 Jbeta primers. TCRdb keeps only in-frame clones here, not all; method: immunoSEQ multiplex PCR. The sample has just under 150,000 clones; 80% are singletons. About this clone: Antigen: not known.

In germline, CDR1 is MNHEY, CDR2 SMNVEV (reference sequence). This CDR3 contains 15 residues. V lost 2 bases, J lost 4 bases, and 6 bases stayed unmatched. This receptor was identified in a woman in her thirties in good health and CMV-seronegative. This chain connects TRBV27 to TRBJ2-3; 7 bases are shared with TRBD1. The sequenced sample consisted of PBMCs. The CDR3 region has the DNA TGTGCCAGCAGTTTACTCGGGACAGCTGCAGATACGCAGTATTTT. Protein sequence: CASSLLGTAADTQYF.